These 13 T cell receptor beta chains originate from one sample sequenced in a study of cytotoxic CD8 clonotypes in ibrutinib-treated CLL. Sequencing was performed with immunoSEQ multiplex PCR; in TCRdb, only in-frame clones are kept and a portion is missing. The sample holds 150,000 to 200,000 clones, around 84% seen once. The specimen was PBMCs, collected after 12 months of ibrutinib treatment. The receptors were gathered from a human donor with chronic lymphocytic leukemia.

The chain couples TRBV27 to TRBJ1-1; unclear D gene. This CDR3 comprises 13 residues. Trimming pared 6 bases from V and 4 bases from J, leaving 12 bases between. Looked up from germline, CDR1 is MNHEY and CDR2 is SMNVEV (reference sequence). The chain's CDR3 is CASSLDVGTEAFF. In DNA, the CDR3 is TGTGCCAGCAGCCTGGACGTCGGCACTGAAGCTTTCTTT.

This clone was detected a few times. This chain connects TRBV2 to TRBJ2-7; possible D gene TRBD1, 5 bases. The CDR3 totals 12 residues. Germline V gene sequence: CDR1 SNHLY, CDR2 FYNNEI. The ends were cut back, 6 bases at V and 2 bases at J, with 8 bases in the middle. The CDR3 is CASREQAYEQYF. DNA for the CDR3: TGTGCCAGCAGAGAACAGGCCTACGAGCAGTACTTC. Filled out from reference TRBV2 and TRBJ2-7, the complete variable domain reads EPEVTQTPSHQVTQMGQEVILRCVPISNHLYFYWYRQILGQKVEFLVSFYNNEISEKSEIFDDQFSVERPDGSNFTLKIRSTKLEDSAMYFCASREQAYEQYFGPGTRLTVT.

The chain couples TRBV7-2 to TRBJ1-4; no clear D. The CDR3 sequence is 15 residues long. The ends were cut back, 5 bases at V and 4 bases at J, with 14 bases in the middle. CDR1 SGHTA and CDR2 FQGNSA come from the germline V gene. This CDR3 reads CASSPGKTFNEKLFF. The CDR3 DNA reads as TGTGCCAGCAGCCCGGGGAAGACTTTTAATGAAAAACTGTTTTTT.

The chain joins TRBV7-8 to TRBJ1-3; TRBD1 matches at 7 bases. Germline CDR1 SGHVS, CDR2 FQNEAQ. The CDR3 length is 19 residues. V dropped 1 base and J dropped 4; count of bases not matched to a gene: 16. CDR3 nucleotide sequence: TGTGCCAGCAGCTTAGAGGACAGGCGGAGGGGGATCGAAGGAAACACCATATATTTT. It specifies CASSLEDRRRGIEGNTIYF.

This chain links TRBV11-1 with TRBJ2-7, with unresolved D. Trimming took 4 bases from V and 6 from J, leaving 10 bases between them. Germline values: CDR1 SGHAT, CDR2 FQDESV (reference sequence). This CDR3 is 12 amino acids long. This CDR3 reads CASSSASIEQYF. The DNA of the CDR3 is TGTGCCAGCAGCTCTGCGAGCATCGAGCAGTACTTC.

The chain joins TRBV19 to TRBJ2-3; D gene unclear. CDR1 is LNHDA, CDR2 SQIVND, per germline (reference sequence). This CDR3 has 14 amino acids. V was cut by 3 bases and J by 4 bases, with 11 bases left in between. The CDR3 DNA follows: TGTGCCAGTAGTATCCACTCCCTGGCAGATACGCAGTATTTT. This encodes CASSIHSLADTQYF.

In nucleotides, the CDR3 is TGTGCCAGCAGCTTAGTGTCGGGGAACACTGAAGCTTTCTTT. This sequence encodes CASSLVSGNTEAFF. The gene calls are TRBV7-2 and TRBJ1-1, with unresolved D. CDR3 length equals 14 residues. CDR1 and CDR2 (germline): SGHTA, FQGNSA. V was clipped by 1 base and J by 1 base, with 7 bases between them.

The rearrangement joins TRBV2 to TRBJ2-1, with D possibly matching TRBD1 (6 bases). This CDR3 has 12 amino acids. Germline CDR1 reads SNHLY; CDR2 reads FYNNEI. V lost 7 bases and J 7 bases, leaving 11 bases between the germline ends. The DNA for the CDR3 is TGTGCCAGCACACAGGGCGGAAATGAGCAGTTCTTC. Amino acids: CASTQGGNEQFF.

The rearrangement uses TRBV29-1 and TRBJ1-2, with TRBD1 as a possible D gene (6 bases). Germline V gives CDR1 SQVTM, CDR2 ANQGSEA. CDR3 length equals 13 residues. The germline V and J ends were trimmed by 8 bases and 6 bases, with 19 bases remaining between them. The CDR3 loop is CSIGTGGLDGYTF. The CDR3 region has the DNA TGCAGCATTGGAACGGGGGGCCTCGATGGCTACACCTTC. Supplemented by reference TRBV29-1 and TRBJ1-2, the full variable domain reads SAVISQKPSRDICQRGTSLTIQCQVDSQVTMMFWYRQQPGQSLTLIATANQGSEATYESGFVIDKFPISRPNLTFSTLTVSNMSPEDSSIYLCSIGTGGLDGYTFGSGTRLTVV.

The J gene is TRBJ2-5, the V gene TRBV28, with D perhaps being TRBD1 or TRBD2 (5 bases each). The V end was cut by 3 bases, the J end by 0 bases, with 14 bases between. Germline V gives CDR1 MDHEN, CDR2 SYDVKM. The CDR3 is made up of 16 amino acids. For the CDR3, the DNA is TGTGCCAGCAGTTTGGGAGAGGGGCCGTACCAAGAGACCCAGTACTTC. This encodes CASSLGEGPYQETQYF.

The chain uses TRBV7-9 and TRBJ2-2, with D maybe TRBD2 (6 bases). V lost 7 bases, J lost 0 bases, and 12 bases lay in between. CDR3 length: 15 residues. CDR1 is SEHNR, CDR2 FQNEAQ, per germline (reference sequence). CDR3 DNA sequence: TGTGCCAGCACCCAGTCGGGGGCGAACACCGGGGAGCTGTTTTTT. This encodes CASTQSGANTGELFF.

This rearrangement joins TRBV7-2 to TRBJ2-7; 7 bases agree with TRBD2. The CDR3 contains 17 residues. The germline V gene has CDR1 SGHTA and CDR2 FQGNSA. Trimming cost V 4 bases and J 2 bases; bases outside gene matches: 14. This chain's CDR3 is CASSSIKREGVPYEQYF. In DNA form, the CDR3 reads TGTGCCAGCAGCTCTATTAAGCGGGAAGGCGTCCCCTACGAGCAGTACTTC.

The chain joins TRBV28 to TRBJ1-1; 7 positions agree with TRBD1. CDR3 length: 15 residues. V gave up 7 bases and J gave up 0 bases; unmatched junction bases: 8. CDR1 is MDHEN, CDR2 SYDVKM, per germline. The chain's CDR3 is CASTGQSMMNTEAFF. In DNA, the CDR3 is TGTGCCAGCACGGGACAGTCTATGATGAACACTGAAGCTTTCTTT. The complete variable domain, with remaining parts taken from reference TRBV28 and TRBJ1-1, reads DVKVTQSSRYLVKRTGEKVFLECVQDMDHENMFWYRQDPGLGLRLIYFSYDVKMKEKGDIPEGYSVSREKKERFSLILESASTNQTSMYLCASTGQSMMNTEAFFGQGTRLTVV.